These 28 T cell receptor beta chains were sequenced from one sample in a study of shared clonotypes between healthy human individuals. Here immunoSEQ multiplex PCR was the method, and the copy in TCRdb shows in-frame clones only, minus some. The sample contains around 690,000 clones, 90% of which appear only once. What was sequenced was memory CD8+ T cells from PBMCs. The subset denotes: CD45RO+ cells pooled with CCR7-negative TemRA cells. These receptors all stem from a man between 18 and 35 years old in good health. Some clones in this sample may be carry-over from other donors' samples.

The chain is built from TRBV6-1 and TRBJ1-1, with D unclear. With 4 bases removed from V and 4 bases from J, the gap between germline ends came to 10 bases. CDR1 and CDR2 from the germline V gene are MNHNS and SASEGT. CDR3 length: 13 amino acids. For the CDR3, the DNA is TGTGCCAGCAGTGGCCGGGTTCCCACTGAAGCTTTCTTT. Translated: CASSGRVPTEAFF.

The chain employs TRBV11-2 and TRBJ1-3; 10 bases are a match to TRBD1. The CDR3 extends over 16 amino acids. Germline V lookup: CDR1 SGHAT, CDR2 FQNNGV. After removal of 6 bases from V and 1 base from J, the junction contained 6 bases not matched to a gene. This chain's CDR3 is CASSSTGGISGNTIYF. CDR3 DNA sequence: TGTGCCAGCAGTTCGACAGGGGGCATTTCTGGAAACACCATATATTTT.

The V call is TRBV27, the J call TRBJ2-7, with 8 bases matching TRBD2. The J segment lost 7 bases and the V segment lost 6 bases, leaving 5 bases of the junction unmatched. The CDR3 has 12 residues. CDR1 and CDR2 from the germline V gene are MNHEY and SMNVEV (reference sequence). This CDR3 is CASRAGVWEQYF. CDR3 nucleotide sequence: TGTGCCAGCAGAGCGGGAGTTTGGGAGCAGTACTTC.

The chain recombines TRBV19 with TRBJ1-1; 10 bases match TRBD1. After removal of 9 bases from V and 1 base from J, the junction contained 8 bases not matched to a gene. The CDR3 contains 15 residues. Germline V gives CDR1 LNHDA, CDR2 SQIVND (reference sequence). CDR3 sequence reads: CASKPGTGANTEAFF. The CDR3 DNA follows: TGTGCCAGCAAGCCCGGGACAGGGGCGAACACTGAAGCTTTCTTT.

The rearrangement joins TRBV27 to TRBJ2-1; 10 bases are shared with TRBD2. J gave up 8 bases and V 5 bases, and 12 bases lay outside the gene matches. This CDR3 region has 16 residues. Germline-derived CDR1 and CDR2 are MNHEY and SMNVEV (reference sequence). CDR3 residues: CASSPSLAGVVYEQFF. The CDR3 DNA reads as TGTGCCAGCAGTCCATCCCTAGCGGGAGTAGTCTATGAGCAGTTCTTC.

The rearrangement uses TRBV11-2 and TRBJ1-1, with D possibly TRBD1 on 6 matching bases. The CDR3 is 14 residues long. V was cut by 5 bases and J by 1 base, with 11 bases left in between. Germline CDR1 is SGHAT and CDR2 is FQNNGV. CDR3 DNA sequence: TGTGCCAGCAGCGGTTACAGGGAGAACACTGAAGCTTTCTTT. It encodes CASSGYRENTEAFF.

This chain uses TRBV5-6 with TRBJ2-5; D gene unclear. The germline gives CDR1 SGHDT, CDR2 YYEEEE. Trimming pared 4 bases from V and 4 bases from J, leaving 8 bases between. The CDR3 consists of 12 residues. The CDR3 sequence is CASSARRETQYF. The CDR3 nucleotides are TGTGCCAGCAGCGCTCGTCGAGAGACCCAGTACTTC.

The chain is built from TRBV27 and TRBJ2-1; tentative D call: TRBD2 (5 bases). Germline-derived CDR1 and CDR2 are MNHEY and SMNVEV (reference sequence). The CDR3 has 11 residues. V gave up 8 bases and J gave up 9 bases, with 11 bases separating them. CDR3 loop: CASHEGGEQFF. CDR3 coding DNA: TGTGCCAGCCATGAGGGCGGTGAGCAGTTCTTC.

CDR3: CASSLWAVVILGYTF. DNA for the CDR3: TGTGCCAGCAGCTTGTGGGCGGTAGTTATCCTCGGCTACACCTTC. The chain couples TRBV5-6 to TRBJ1-2; D is undetermined. Trimming took 1 base from V and 8 from J, leaving 18 bases between them. The CDR3 length is 15 residues. Germline V gene sequence: CDR1 SGHDT, CDR2 YYEEEE.

The chain recombines TRBV11-1 with TRBJ1-6, with 9 bases fitting TRBD1. The CDR3 has 16 residues. From germline, CDR1 is SGHAT and CDR2 FQDESV (reference sequence). V lost 2 bases and J lost 8; bases outside the gene matches: 7. This chain's CDR3 is CASSLTTGQGYSPLHF. In nucleotides, the CDR3 is TGTGCCAGCAGCTTAACTACGGGACAGGGATATTCACCCCTCCACTTT.

The chain combines TRBV2 with TRBJ2-2; D ambiguous. Germline V CDR1 and CDR2: SNHLY, FYNNEI. Between the trimmed V and J ends, which lost 2 bases and 8 bases, there was a span of 15 bases. The CDR3 has 15 residues. CDR3 residues: CASSESRASWGELFF. CDR3 bases: TGTGCCAGCAGTGAAAGCCGGGCCTCCTGGGGGGAGCTGTTTTTT.

CDR3 coding DNA: TGCAGCGTTGCGGGACCGGGAACAAACTATGGCTACACCTTC. As protein: CSVAGPGTNYGYTF. V is TRBV29-1 and J is TRBJ1-2, with D maybe TRBD1 (5 bases). The CDR3 length is 14 residues. The germline V gene encodes CDR1 SQVTM and CDR2 ANQGSEA. Trimming shortened V by 4 bases and J by 2 bases, and 14 bases separated the two germline ends.

This rearrangement joins TRBV28 to TRBJ2-1; D is uncertain. Germline V gene lookup returns CDR1 MDHEN and CDR2 SYDVKM. This CDR3 has 14 amino acids. V lost 4 bases and J 9 bases, leaving 16 bases between the germline ends. The CDR3 here is CASSSRLSPSEQFF. In DNA form, the CDR3 reads TGTGCCAGCAGTTCTAGATTGTCTCCGAGTGAGCAGTTCTTC.

This sequence joins TRBV7-9 and TRBJ2-7; D is perhaps TRBD1 or TRBD2 (5 bases each). The CDR3 contains 13 residues. The germline V gene has CDR1 SEHNR and CDR2 FQNEAQ (reference sequence). The germline V and J ends were trimmed by 5 bases and 1 base, with 9 bases remaining between them. CDR3 residues: CASSRDGSYEQYF. CDR3 coding DNA: TGTGCCAGCAGCCGGGACGGTTCCTACGAGCAGTACTTC.

The CDR3: CASSGGGQGNEQYF. The CDR3 DNA reads as TGTGCCAGCAGCGGAGGGGGACAGGGCAACGAGCAGTACTTC. The chain is built from TRBV9 and TRBJ2-7; 9 bases are shared with TRBD1. CDR3 length: 14 residues. Losses at the gene ends were 3 bases for V and 5 bases for J; bases not matched to a gene: 6. CDR1 and CDR2 from the germline V gene are SGDLS and YYNGEE.

The chain joins TRBV6-1 to TRBJ2-5, with D unresolved. There are 12 residues in the CDR3. Germline CDR1 reads MNHNS; CDR2 reads SASEGT. V lost 2 bases, J lost 5 bases, and 6 bases lay in between. CDR3 coding DNA: TGTGCCAGCAGTGAAAGAGGCGAGACCCAGTACTTC. Protein: CASSERGETQYF.

The CDR3 loop reads CSAGLAGWDEQFF. The DNA for the CDR3 is TGCAGCGCAGGACTAGCCGGGTGGGATGAGCAGTTCTTC. V usage is TRBV29-1 and J usage is TRBJ2-1; 8 positions match TRBD2. With V trimmed by 7 bases and J by 8 bases, 10 bases remained unmatched. The CDR3 loop spans 13 amino acids. Per germline, CDR1 SQVTM and CDR2 ANQGSEA.

V and J are TRBV7-9 and TRBJ1-4; D is unresolved. Germline CDR1 is SEHNR and CDR2 is FQNEAQ (reference sequence). The CDR3 is 16 amino acids. Trimming pared 2 bases from V and 6 bases from J, leaving 16 bases between. CDR3 in DNA: TGTGCCAGCAGCTTAAATCGGGCCAGACTTTATGAAAAACTGTTTTTT. It translates to CASSLNRARLYEKLFF.

The chain recombines TRBV7-3 with TRBJ2-1; perhaps TRBD2 as D (6 bases). The V and J ends lost 2 bases and 8 bases respectively, with 16 bases between them. The CDR3 has 15 amino acids. Looked up from germline, CDR1 is SGHTA and CDR2 is FQGTGA. The CDR3 sequence: CASSLVTGEVDEQFF. Here the CDR3 DNA reads TGTGCCAGCAGCTTAGTGACGGGGGAGGTCGATGAGCAGTTCTTC. Looking up the rest from reference TRBV7-3 and TRBJ2-1 gives the full variable domain: GAGVSQTPSNKVTEKGKYVELRCDPISGHTALYWYRQSLGQGPEFLIYFQGTGAADDSGLPNDRFFAVRPEGSVSTLKIQRTERGDSAVYLCASSLVTGEVDEQFFGPGTRLTVL.

V and J are TRBV27 and TRBJ1-1; D is ambiguous. Germline V gene lookup returns CDR1 MNHEY and CDR2 SMNVEV (reference sequence). The CDR3 is 11 amino acids. V lost 5 bases and J 2 bases, leaving 3 bases between the germline ends. The DNA for the CDR3 is TGTGCCAGCAGTCAAAACACTGAAGCTTTCTTT. Amino acid sequence: CASSQNTEAFF.

The CDR3 spells CASGDRGTPVQYF. The CDR3 DNA is TGTGCCAGCGGCGACCGCGGGACTCCAGTTCAGTACTTC. The rearrangement links TRBV27 to TRBJ2-4, with D maybe TRBD2 (6 bases). The germline V and J ends were trimmed by 8 bases and 11 bases, with 19 bases remaining between them. From germline, CDR1 is MNHEY and CDR2 SMNVEV (reference sequence). The CDR3 covers 13 residues.

The chain has TRBV7-6 and TRBJ2-2, with TRBD2 matching 7 bases. Germline V CDR1 and CDR2: SGHVS, FNYEAQ. This CDR3 comprises 17 residues. V lost 3 bases to trimming and J lost 1 base; unmatched junction nucleotides: 8. The CDR3 loop reads CASSFGREGRNTGELFF. The CDR3 DNA is TGTGCCAGCAGCTTCGGCAGGGAGGGTAGGAACACCGGGGAGCTGTTTTTT.

This clone has only one observation. The chain is built from TRBV13 and TRBJ2-3; 11 nucleotides line up with TRBD1. This CDR3 has 17 residues. The trim removed 5 bases at V and 5 bases at J, leaving 12 bases unmatched. Germline CDR1 and CDR2: PRHDT and FYEKMQ (reference sequence). The CDR3 reads CASSPSGQGELKDTQYF. The DNA of the CDR3 is TGTGCCAGCAGCCCCTCGGGACAGGGGGAATTGAAAGATACGCAGTATTTT.

Note on this clone: This sample includes further DNA sequences coding for the same CDR3. This sequence joins TRBV9 and TRBJ2-7; TRBD2 agrees at 7 bases. The germline V gene has CDR1 SGDLS and CDR2 YYNGEE. With 0 bases clipped from V and 2 bases from J, the junction kept 2 bases outside the gene matches. The CDR3 has 14 amino acids. In nucleotides, the CDR3 is TGTGCCAGCAGCGTAGCGGGGGGAACCTACGAGCAGTACTTC. This encodes CASSVAGGTYEQYF.

The V gene is TRBV5-6, the J gene TRBJ2-5, with D perhaps given as TRBD1 or TRBD2 (5 bases each). The assigned J gene may be wrong: the sequence end matches TRBJ2-7 better. This CDR3 is 12 amino acids long. Germline V CDR1 and CDR2: SGHDT, YYEEEE. For the CDR3, the DNA is TGTGCCAGCAGCGTGGAGAGGGGCGAGCAGTACTTC. Translation gives CASSVERGEQYF.

The V call is TRBV11-2, the J call TRBJ1-1, with D perhaps matching TRBD1 (5 bases). Between the trimmed V and J ends, which lost 1 base and 7 bases, there was a span of 16 bases. The CDR3 has 15 residues. The germline gives CDR1 SGHAT, CDR2 FQNNGV. CDR3 residues: CASSLVQGMGGEAFF. In DNA form, the CDR3 reads TGTGCCAGCAGCTTAGTGCAGGGCATGGGCGGTGAAGCTTTCTTT.

The chain carries TRBV2 and TRBJ2-7; 10 nucleotides agree with TRBD1. With 2 bases clipped from V and 4 bases from J, the junction kept 8 bases outside the gene matches. Germline CDR1 reads SNHLY; CDR2 reads FYNNEI. The CDR3 length is 16 residues. The CDR3 sequence is CASSERQGAYPYEQYF. The CDR3 nucleotides are TGTGCCAGCAGTGAAAGACAGGGGGCTTATCCATACGAGCAGTACTTC.

The chain is built from TRBV28 and TRBJ2-7; TRBD1 matches at 10 bases. V gave up 3 bases and J gave up 4 bases; unmatched junction bases: 6. CDR1 is MDHEN, CDR2 SYDVKM, per germline. This CDR3 contains 15 residues. CDR3 in DNA: TGTGCCAGCAGTTTTTTTACGGGACAGGGGTACGAGCAGTACTTC. It yields the protein CASSFFTGQGYEQYF. The full variable domain, completed using reference TRBV28 and TRBJ2-7, is DVKVTQSSRYLVKRTGEKVFLECVQDMDHENMFWYRQDPGLGLRLIYFSYDVKMKEKGDIPEGYSVSREKKERFSLILESASTNQTSMYLCASSFFTGQGYEQYFGPGTRLTVT.